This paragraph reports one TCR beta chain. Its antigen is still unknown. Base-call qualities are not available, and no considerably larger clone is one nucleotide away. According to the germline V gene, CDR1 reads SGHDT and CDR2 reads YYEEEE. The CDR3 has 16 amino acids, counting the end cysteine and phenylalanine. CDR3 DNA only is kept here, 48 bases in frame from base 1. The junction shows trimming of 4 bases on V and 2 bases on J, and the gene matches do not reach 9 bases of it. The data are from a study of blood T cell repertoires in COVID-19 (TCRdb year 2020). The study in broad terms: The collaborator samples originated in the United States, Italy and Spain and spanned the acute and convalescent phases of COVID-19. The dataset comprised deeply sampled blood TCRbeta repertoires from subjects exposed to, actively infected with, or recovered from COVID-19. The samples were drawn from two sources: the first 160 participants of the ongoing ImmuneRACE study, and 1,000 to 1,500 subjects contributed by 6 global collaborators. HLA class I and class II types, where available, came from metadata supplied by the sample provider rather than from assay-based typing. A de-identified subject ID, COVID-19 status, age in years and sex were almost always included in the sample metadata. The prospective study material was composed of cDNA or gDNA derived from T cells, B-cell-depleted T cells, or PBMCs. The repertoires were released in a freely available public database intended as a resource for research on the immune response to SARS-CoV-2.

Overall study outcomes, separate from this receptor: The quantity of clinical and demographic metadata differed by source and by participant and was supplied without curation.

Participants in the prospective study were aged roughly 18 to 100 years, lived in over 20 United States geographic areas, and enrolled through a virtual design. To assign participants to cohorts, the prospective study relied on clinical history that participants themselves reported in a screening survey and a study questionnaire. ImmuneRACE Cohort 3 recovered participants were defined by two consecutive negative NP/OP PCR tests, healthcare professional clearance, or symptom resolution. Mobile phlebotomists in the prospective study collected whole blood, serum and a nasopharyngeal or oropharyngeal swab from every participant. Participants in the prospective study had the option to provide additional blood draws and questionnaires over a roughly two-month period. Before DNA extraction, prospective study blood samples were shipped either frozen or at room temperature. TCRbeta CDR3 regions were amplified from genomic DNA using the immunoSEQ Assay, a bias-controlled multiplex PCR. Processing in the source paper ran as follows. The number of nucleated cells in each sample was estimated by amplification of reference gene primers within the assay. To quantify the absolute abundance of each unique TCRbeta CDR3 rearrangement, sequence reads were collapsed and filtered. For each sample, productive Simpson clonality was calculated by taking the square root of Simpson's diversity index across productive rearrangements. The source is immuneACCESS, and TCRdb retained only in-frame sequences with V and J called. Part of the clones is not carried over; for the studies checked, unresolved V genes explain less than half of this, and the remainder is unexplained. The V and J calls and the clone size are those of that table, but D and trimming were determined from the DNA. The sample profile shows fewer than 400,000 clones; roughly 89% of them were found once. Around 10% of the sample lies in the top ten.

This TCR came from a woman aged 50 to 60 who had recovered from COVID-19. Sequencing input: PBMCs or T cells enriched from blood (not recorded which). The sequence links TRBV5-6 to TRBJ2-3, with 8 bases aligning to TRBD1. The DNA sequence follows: TGTGCCAGCAGCCTCCTCGGACAGGGAGACACAGATACGCAGTATTTT. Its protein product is CASSLLGQGDTDTQYF.